This T cell receptor (beta chain) was sequenced during a study of blood T cell repertoires in COVID-19. Germline V gene sequence: CDR1 LGHDT, CDR2 YNNKEL (reference sequence). Trimming took off 4 bases at V and 4 bases at J, with 13 bases between the two ends. The CDR3 has 15 residues. In the original analysis: By means of reference gene primer amplification, nucleated cell counts were estimated. Profiling relied on immunoSEQ multiplex PCR, and the TCRdb table lists in-frame clones only, not all of them. The DNA gave D and trimming, while V, J and clone size come from that table. The sample lists about 250,000 clones, over 75% seen once, with 5% to 6.5% in the top ten.

The source material was peripheral blood. This receptor was taken from a man aged 50 or older with active or convalescent COVID-19. The rearrangement links TRBV3-1 (or the pseudogene TRBV3-2) to TRBJ1-4; a possible D gene is TRBD1 (6 bases). This CDR3 is CASSLRTGFNEKLFF. The DNA of the CDR3 is TGTGCCAGCAGCCTAAGAACAGGGTTTAATGAAAAACTGTTTTTT.